This passage covers 9 T cell receptor beta chains from one sample sequenced in a study of blood T cell repertoires in COVID-19. Measured with immunoSEQ multiplex PCR; TCRdb has only the in-frame clones, and not every one. The repertoire consists of about 88,000 clones, with more than 90% occurring once and the leading ten covering less than 2%. The sample comprised peripheral blood. The receptor set was obtained from a man aged 55 to 69 with acute or convalescent COVID-19.

This sequence joins TRBV3-1 (or the pseudogene TRBV3-2) and TRBJ2-7; 11 positions match TRBD2. Germline-derived CDR1 and CDR2 are LGHDT and YNNKEL (reference sequence). The CDR3 is 14 residues long. J gave up 4 bases and V 4 bases, and 3 bases lay outside the gene matches. The CDR3 is CASSPGTSGYEQYF. CDR3 sequence (DNA): TGTGCCAGCAGCCCCGGGACTAGCGGATACGAGCAGTACTTC.

The rearrangement links TRBV2 to TRBJ1-5; TRBD1 agrees at 8 bases. Germline lookup yields CDR1 SNHLY and CDR2 FYNNEI. J lost 2 bases, V lost 6 bases, and 0 bases had no gene match. The CDR3 consists of 13 residues. The CDR3 here is CASRDRGNQPQHF. The DNA of the CDR3 is TGTGCCAGCAGGGACAGGGGCAATCAGCCCCAGCATTTT.

The chain has TRBV9 and TRBJ2-2; 10 bases align to TRBD2. Germline CDR1 is SGDLS and CDR2 is YYNGEE. The V gene end was trimmed by 3 bases and the J gene end by 4 bases; junction bases not matched to a gene: 3. This CDR3 contains 15 residues. CDR3 loop: CASSASGSGTGELFF. CDR3 nucleotides: TGTGCCAGCAGCGCTAGCGGGAGTGGCACCGGGGAGCTGTTTTTT.

This chain links TRBV6-2 or TRBV6-3 with TRBJ2-3, with unresolved D. CDR3 size: 11 residues. Germline-derived CDR1 and CDR2 are MNHEY and SVGEGT. Deletions cut 4 bases from V and 7 bases from J, with 6 bases between. DNA of the CDR3: TGTGCCAGCAGTTTTGGCCATACGCAGTATTTT. Protein: CASSFGHTQYF.

The chain couples TRBV6-5 to TRBJ2-7; TRBD2 is a possible D gene (7 bases). This CDR3 is built from 15 residues. The germline CDR1 and CDR2 sequences are MNHEY and SVGAGI. V was shortened by 2 bases and J by 4 bases, with 15 bases between the two germline ends. The CDR3 DNA reads as TGTGCCAGCAGTTACGGGGAGGGAGGGGGGTACGAGCAGTACTTC. Translation gives CASSYGEGGGYEQYF.

The gene calls are TRBV7-2 and TRBJ2-5, with D unresolved. CDR1 is SGHTA and CDR2 is FQGNSA in the germline V gene. The CDR3 spans 13 residues. V lost 6 bases to trimming and J lost 3 bases, with 11 bases between them. CDR3 DNA: TGTGCCAGCAGGCGAGGATACAAAGAGACCCAGTACTTC. Amino acids: CASRRGYKETQYF.

V gene TRBV18 combines with J gene TRBJ2-1, with TRBD2 matching over 11 bases. The CDR3 covers 17 residues. In germline, CDR1 is KGHSH, CDR2 LQKENI. The trim removed 4 bases at V and 6 bases at J, leaving 11 bases unmatched. The CDR3 nucleotides are TGTGCCAGCTCACGTAACCCTGGGGGACTAGCGGCCAATGAGCAGTTCTTC. This sequence encodes CASSRNPGGLAANEQFF.

This chain joins TRBV7-2 and TRBJ2-1; tentative D call: TRBD2 (5 bases). The V gene's germline CDR1 is SGHTA and CDR2 FQGNSA. The CDR3 is 13 amino acids. V was clipped by 0 bases and J by 9 bases, with 9 bases between them. Written as DNA, the CDR3 is TGTGCCAGCAGCTTAGCGGGAGCTGGTGAGCAGTTCTTC. Translated: CASSLAGAGEQFF.

The rearrangement links TRBV27 to TRBJ1-5; no clear D. Per the germline V gene, CDR1 is MNHEY and CDR2 is SMNVEV (reference sequence). The CDR3 totals 17 residues. V shed 0 bases and J shed 3 bases, with 15 bases lying between them. Here the CDR3 DNA reads TGTGCCAGCAGTTTATCTATGAGCAACCGATACAATCAGCCCCAGCATTTT. The encoded protein is CASSLSMSNRYNQPQHF.